This TCR beta chain derives from a study of cytomegalovirus exposure and HLA in healthy donors. The study sampled nominally healthy donors, though unrecorded immune exposures were likely. Both 60 Vbeta primers and 13 Jbeta primers went into the PCR. The protocol was immunoSEQ multiplex PCR, while the TCRdb copy is restricted to in-frame clones and leaves out a portion. The repertoire holds 150,000 to 200,000 clones, with approximately 85% as singletons. As to this clone: Its antigen is as yet unknown.

Study-level points and caveats: Later analysis indicated greater clonal expansion among HLA-associated TCR beta chains than among equally common other chains. Among donors in an Asian-associated ancestry cluster, a later analysis reportedly found fewer N-insertions than the roughly 700-donor mean.

From germline, CDR1 is SGHVS and CDR2 FQNEAQ. This CDR3 has 12 residues. V shed 5 bases and J shed 2 bases, with 5 bases lying between them. The sample consisted of PBMCs. The sequence was obtained from a man aged 18 to 30 in good health and CMV-seropositive. The chain uses TRBV7-8 and TRBJ2-3; D gene uncertain. CDR3 in amino acids: CASSTYTDTQYF. As DNA, the CDR3 is TGTGCCAGCAGCACATACACAGATACGCAGTATTTT.